This T cell receptor beta chain was profiled in a study of CD8 T cells in Susac syndrome. Study-wide points: CD8+ clonal expansion in Susac was maximal in TEMRA cells and in active patients.

V lost 3 bases and J 2 bases, leaving 7 bases between the germline ends. This CDR3 region has 13 residues. The germline V gene has CDR1 MGHDK and CDR2 SYGVNS. With random hexamers, reverse transcription was performed on roughly 0.5 to 1 ug of RNA. TCRdb itself ran the immunoSEQ multiplex PCR reads through MiXCR, one entry per CDR3 protein. The table lists over 100,000 distinct CDR3 sequences, roughly 94% of them singletons. As concerns this clonotype: The antigen is undetermined.

The TCR sequence derives from a human donor with Susac syndrome. The sequenced sample consisted of CD8+ T cells from PBMCs. V and J are TRBV25-1 and TRBJ1-2; D gene ambiguous. This CDR3 is CASSEEDNYGYTF. In DNA form, the CDR3 reads TGTGCCAGCAGTGAGGAGGACAACTATGGCTACACCTTC.